This TCR beta chain originates from a study of cytomegalovirus exposure and HLA in healthy donors. Overall study context: Among a few hundred genotyped donors, 65% to 90% fell in the Caucasian-associated ancestry cluster.

The PCR ran on 60 Vbeta and 13 Jbeta primers. Libraries were prepared by immunoSEQ multiplex PCR; TCRdb keeps only in-frame clonotypes and omits some of them. The sample consists of some 150,000 clones, about 70% of them appearing once. Findings of the study overall: The likely origin of a cluster of highly shared sequence variants was a sequencing artifact.

CDR1 is MGHRA and CDR2 is YSYEKL in the germline V gene. The CDR3 is 13 residues long. The V end was cut by 4 bases, the J end by 1 base, with 7 bases between. Of note for this clone: Its antigen is unidentified.

This TCR came from a woman aged 40-49 years in good health and CMV-seronegative. V usage is TRBV4-1 and J usage is TRBJ1-1; a possible D gene is TRBD1 (5 bases). Material for sequencing was PBMCs. CDR3 sequence reads: CASSRQGNTEAFF. The CDR3 nucleotides read TGCGCCAGCAGCCGGCAGGGGAACACTGAAGCTTTCTTT.